One sample yielded the 3 T cell receptor beta chains listed below, sequenced in a study of beta chain features in type 1 diabetes. Expressed TCRB transcripts were sequenced because the entire RNA isolate underwent reverse transcription. Clones were read by immunoSEQ multiplex PCR, and TCRdb kept only the in-frame ones, dropping some. In the table there are around 430,000 clones, 30% of which are singletons. The sequenced sample was naive CD4+ T cells from blood. These receptors came from a man aged 18 to 30 in good health.

The gene calls are TRBV5-1 and TRBJ2-7; 10 bases agree with TRBD2. V lost 2 bases to trimming and J lost 0 bases; unmatched junction nucleotides: 5. The CDR3 runs to 16 residues. Germline CDR1 SGHRS, CDR2 YFSETQ. The CDR3 DNA reads as TGCGCCAGCAGCTTCGGACTAGCGGATAGCTCCTACGAGCAGTACTTC. This translates into CASSFGLADSSYEQYF.

The chain has TRBV7-9 and TRBJ1-2; no clear D gene. CDR3 size: 12 residues. CDR1 SEHNR and CDR2 FQNEAQ come from the germline V gene (reference sequence). V was cut by 2 bases and J by 3 bases, with 4 bases left in between. The CDR3 loop reads CASSLWDYGYTF. CDR3 coding DNA: TGTGCCAGCAGCTTATGGGACTATGGCTACACCTTC.

This chain joins TRBV5-6 and TRBJ1-1, with D hard to call. Germline-derived CDR1 and CDR2 are SGHDT and YYEEEE. Trimming pared 0 bases from V and 4 bases from J, leaving 16 bases between. This CDR3 has 16 residues. For the CDR3, the DNA is TGTGCCAGCAGCTTGGCCGGGCGAACCTGGGGCACTGAAGCTTTCTTT. Translation gives CASSLAGRTWGTEAFF.